The 9 T cell receptor beta chains below come from one sample, sequenced in a study of T cells in Graves' hyperthyroidism and ophthalmopathy. From RNA transcripts, TCR beta CDR3 regions were amplified. In the first-round RT-PCR of the TCR CDR3, the HTBI primer set was used. TCRdb processed the multiplex PCR reads anew with MiXCR; each CDR3 protein has one entry. Of fewer than 600,000 distinct CDR3 sequences in the sample, 14% were seen once. Sequencing was performed on blood. The receptors stem from a middle-aged woman with Graves' hyperthyroidism.

This clonotype was picked up many times. The V and J genes are TRBV2 and TRBJ2-5; D not certain. From germline, CDR1 is SNHLY and CDR2 FYNNEI. Trimming removed 7 bases at V and 4 bases at J, with 10 bases between. This CDR3 comprises 12 residues. The CDR3 loop is CASIGFLETQYF. The CDR3 DNA is TGTGCCAGCATAGGGTTTTTAGAGACCCAGTACTTC.

This chain connects TRBV4-1 to TRBJ1-6, with D hard to call. The ends were cut back, 1 base at V and 7 bases at J, with 5 bases in the middle. Germline V gene sequence: CDR1 MGHRA, CDR2 YSYEKL. The CDR3 consists of 13 residues. CDR3 sequence (DNA): TGCGCCAGCAGCCAAGTTGAGAATTCACCCCTCCACTTT. This translates into CASSQVENSPLHF.

This clonotype came up many times. This rearrangement joins TRBV6-1 to TRBJ1-2; D unresolved. CDR3 size: 12 residues. The germline CDR1 and CDR2 sequences are MNHNS and SASEGT. Deletions cut 3 bases from V and 5 bases from J, with 7 bases between. DNA of the CDR3: TGTGCCAGCAGTGATGACCAGTATGGCTACACCTTC. This gives the protein CASSDDQYGYTF.

This clonotype was observed many times. The chain combines TRBV28 with TRBJ2-7; D is perhaps TRBD1 (6 bases). This CDR3 region has 14 residues. V lost 5 bases and J 4 bases, leaving 15 bases between the germline ends. Germline CDR1 is MDHEN and CDR2 is SYDVKM. This chain's CDR3 is CASSLSTGLYEQYF. The CDR3 bases are TGTGCCAGCAGTCTTAGCACAGGGTTGTACGAGCAGTACTTC.

In this sample, this clonotype turned up many times. The rearrangement uses TRBV7-2 and TRBJ2-7; 10 bases align to TRBD2. Germline V gene data show CDR1 as SGHTA and CDR2 as FQGNSA. The CDR3 sequence is 15 residues long. The V and J ends lost 1 base and 2 bases, in that order; junction bases with no gene match: 2. The CDR3 protein is CASSLGLAGPYEQYF. CDR3 in DNA: TGTGCCAGCAGCTTAGGACTAGCGGGCCCCTACGAGCAGTACTTC.

This clonotype came up many times. The V gene is TRBV29-1, the J gene TRBJ2-7; D may match TRBD1 or TRBD2 (5 bases each). The V end lost 2 bases, the J end lost 5 bases, and 7 bases lay between the germline ends. The V gene's germline CDR1 is SQVTM and CDR2 ANQGSEA. The CDR3 spans 11 residues. CDR3 DNA sequence: TGCAGCGTTGAATGGGGGAACGAGCAGTACTTC. Protein sequence: CSVEWGNEQYF.

In this sample, this clonotype turned up many times. The rearrangement joins TRBV2 to TRBJ1-2, with TRBD1 identical over 8 bases. Trimming cost V 11 bases and J 0 bases; bases outside gene matches: 2. The CDR3 covers 12 residues. CDR1 and CDR2 from the germline V gene are SNHLY and FYNNEI. This chain's CDR3 is CAGQGANYGYTF. The CDR3 nucleotides are TGTGCCGGACAGGGAGCTAACTATGGCTACACCTTC.

The chain has TRBV9 and TRBJ2-7; 13 bases fit TRBD2. Germline trimming cut 3 bases from V and 3 bases from J; bases unmatched to any gene: 6. This CDR3 is built from 16 residues. Per germline, CDR1 SGDLS and CDR2 YYNGEE. The CDR3, as DNA: TGTGCCAGCAGCGGACCACTAGCGGGAGGGTACTACGAGCAGTACTTC. Protein: CASSGPLAGGYYEQYF.

This clonotype was recorded many times. The V and J genes are TRBV2 and TRBJ2-7; the D is unclear. Trimming took 0 bases from V and 5 from J, leaving 5 bases between them. The germline V gene encodes CDR1 SNHLY and CDR2 FYNNEI. This CDR3 region has 12 residues. The CDR3 DNA reads TGTGCCAGCAGTGAAGCCAGTCACGAGCAGTACTTC. Its protein is CASSEASHEQYF.